The source of this T cell receptor beta chain is a study of shared clonotypes between healthy human individuals. Across the study: Serving as donors were a couple of women and three men, whose ages spanned 18 to 49. Each donor's CD4 naive and CD4 memory cells filled three plates apiece, CD8 naive two, and CD8 memory one.

Libraries were prepared by immunoSEQ multiplex PCR; TCRdb keeps only in-frame clonotypes and omits some of them. The data hold roughly 1,800,000 clones, with around 96% observed a single time. Naive CD8 populations comprised CD45RO-negative cells positively selected for CCR7, excluding terminally differentiated effector memory CD45RA+ cells. Within Nashville, Tennessee resided all donors, each a Caucasian adult. The CDR3 has 13 residues. Trimming pared 3 bases from V and 2 bases from J, leaving 7 bases between. Germline V gene data show CDR1 as LNHDA and CDR2 as SQIVND (reference sequence). Study-wide points: Richness estimates generally favored naive over memory subsets.

About this clone itself: Its antigen is undetermined. The same CDR3 is also encoded by other DNA sequences in this sample.

V is TRBV19 and J is TRBJ1-2; the D is unclear. This receptor was obtained from a young man in good health. The material sequenced was naive CD8+ T cells sorted from blood. CDR3 protein: CASSITENYGYTF. The CDR3 region has the DNA TGTGCCAGTAGTATTACAGAGAACTATGGCTACACCTTC.